Given below is one T cell receptor (beta chain) in context. Its antigen is still unknown. The data derive from a study of T cell responses to AZD1222 COVID-19 vaccine. Regarding the study as a whole: Possibly, clonal diversity was underestimated; donors were largely white British and included more females.

The CDR3 runs to 15 residues. Libraries were prepared by immunoSEQ multiplex PCR; TCRdb keeps only in-frame clonotypes and omits some of them. The sample has over 100,000 clones, 86% seen once. The clonotype originates from an adult in good health. Here the sequenced sample was peripheral blood, taken on day 0 of AZD1222 vaccination. The rearrangement uses TRBV21-1 and TRBJ1-6; TRBD1, as called in the table, went unchecked against the DNA. TRBV21-1 is a known pseudogene. For the CDR3, the DNA is TGTGCCAGCAGCACGGCATTGGACAGGGGTTCACCCCTCCACTTT. The encoded protein is CASSTALDRGSPLHF.